This T cell receptor (beta chain) was found in a study of blood T cell repertoires in COVID-19. Across the study: PBMCs, B-cell-depleted T cells, or T cells provided the cDNA or gDNA that made up the material.

V was clipped by 4 bases and J by 2 bases; unmatched bases: 2. The CDR3 is 15 amino acids. CDR1 and CDR2 (germline): MNHEY, SMNVEV (reference sequence). Assay used: immunoSEQ multiplex PCR; TCRdb lists only in-frame clones, some missing. The sample holds some 380,000 clones, roughly 87% seen once. Allocation to cohorts depended on clinical history reported by the participants. The chain uses TRBV27 and TRBJ2-6, with 7 bases lining up with TRBD2. Sequences were obtained from PBMCs or T cells enriched from blood (not recorded which). The sequence was collected from a woman between 35 and 50 years old with acute COVID-19. The CDR3 sequence: CASSSTSAGANVLTF. As DNA, the CDR3 is TGTGCCAGCAGTTCCACTAGCGCTGGGGCCAACGTCCTGACTTTC.